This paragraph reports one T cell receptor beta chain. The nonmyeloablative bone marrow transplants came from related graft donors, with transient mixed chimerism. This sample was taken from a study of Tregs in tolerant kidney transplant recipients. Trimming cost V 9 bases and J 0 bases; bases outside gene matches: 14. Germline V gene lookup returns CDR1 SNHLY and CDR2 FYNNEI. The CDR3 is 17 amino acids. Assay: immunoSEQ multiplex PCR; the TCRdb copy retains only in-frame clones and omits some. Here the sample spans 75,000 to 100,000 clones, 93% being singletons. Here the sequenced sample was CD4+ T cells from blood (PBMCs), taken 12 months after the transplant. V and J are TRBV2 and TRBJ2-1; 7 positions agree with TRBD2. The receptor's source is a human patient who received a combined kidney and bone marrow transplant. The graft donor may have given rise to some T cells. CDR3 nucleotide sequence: TGTGCCAGAAGACTTTTACTAGCGACGCCCTCCTACAATGAGCAGTTCTTC. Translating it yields CARRLLLATPSYNEQFF.